The 18 T cell receptor beta chains reported below all come from one sample, sequenced in a study of identical twins. Using its own MiXCR run on the 5' RACE reads, TCRdb lists one record per CDR3 protein. This sample has some 660,000 distinct CDR3 sequences, with 8.6% found just once. The sample was also reused in another study, on yellow fever vaccine responses in identical twins.

Sequenced: PBMCs. The receptors shown here come from a woman younger than 35 in good health.

This sequence joins TRBV27 and TRBJ2-1; D assignment may be TRBD1 or TRBD2 (5 bases each). Germline V gene sequence: CDR1 MNHEY, CDR2 SMNVEV (reference sequence). The CDR3 spans 18 residues. With 7 bases removed from V and 6 bases from J, the gap between germline ends came to 28 bases. CDR3 coding DNA: TGTGCCAGCAATCCGCGGAGATTGGGGCTAGCATTCACCAATGAGCAGTTCTTC. As protein: CASNPRRLGLAFTNEQFF.

The genes are TRBV29-1 and TRBJ1-3; D might be TRBD1 (6 bases). The CDR3 runs 17 residues. V lost 0 bases and J 1 base, leaving 16 bases between the germline ends. Germline lookup yields CDR1 SQVTM and CDR2 ANQGSEA. CDR3 residues: CSVEDLGAPRSGNTIYF. The CDR3 DNA reads as TGCAGCGTTGAAGATCTGGGGGCGCCGCGATCTGGAAACACCATATATTTT.

The J gene is TRBJ2-5, the V gene TRBV29-1, with D unresolved. Trimming left V 4 bases short and J 3 bases short, with 18 bases between. The CDR3 spans 15 residues. The V gene's germline CDR1 is SQVTM and CDR2 ANQGSEA. CDR3 in DNA: TGCAGCGTTGCCCCGACCCGAGAACCTAAAGAGACCCAGTACTTC. Residues: CSVAPTREPKETQYF.

The rearrangement uses TRBV2 and TRBJ2-1; the match to TRBD2 covers 7 bases. There are 15 residues in the CDR3. Germline-derived CDR1 and CDR2 are SNHLY and FYNNEI. Unmatched junction bases numbered 9, after V lost 7 bases and J lost 3 bases. The CDR3 nucleotides are TGTGCCAGCAACCAACTAGGCGGGGGCTACAATGAGCAGTTCTTC. It is translated as CASNQLGGGYNEQFF.

This clonotype was counted at least ten times. The chain has TRBV7-2 and TRBJ1-2, with no clear D. The germline gives CDR1 SGHTA, CDR2 FQGNSA. The CDR3 contains 12 residues. Trimming stripped 1 base from V and 4 bases from J, with 4 bases between. DNA of the CDR3: TGTGCCAGCAGCTTAGGGACCTATGGCTACACCTTC. Protein sequence: CASSLGTYGYTF.

This clonotype was seen repeatedly, ten times or more. The genes are TRBV7-9 and TRBJ2-7, with a tentative D call TRBD2 (5 bases). The CDR3 is 12 amino acids. Looked up from germline, CDR1 is SEHNR and CDR2 is FQNEAQ (reference sequence). V was trimmed by 1 base and J by 7 bases, leaving 8 bases between them. Written as DNA, the CDR3 is TGTGCCAGCAGCTTAGAACTAGGGGAGCAGTACTTC. Amino acids: CASSLELGEQYF.

Many counts were recorded for this clonotype. The J gene is TRBJ1-2, the V gene TRBV6-5; D possibly corresponds to TRBD1 (5 bases). V was cut by 2 bases and J by 2 bases, with 12 bases left in between. Germline assignment: CDR1 MNHEY and CDR2 SVGAGI. CDR3 length: 15 amino acids. The CDR3: CASSYQGRTNYGYTF. The CDR3 nucleotides are TGTGCCAGCAGTTACCAGGGACGCACAAACTATGGCTACACCTTC.

This clonotype was detected ten times or more. The chain employs TRBV21-1 and TRBJ1-6; the DNA was not compared with TRBD1, the D call given in the table. TRBV21-1 is shown as a pseudogene. The CDR3 is made up of 14 amino acids. The CDR3 DNA is TGTGCCAGCAGCAAAGGGACAGATAATTCACCCCTCCACTTT. This gives the protein CASSKGTDNSPLHF.

This chain joins TRBV5-1 and TRBJ2-7; perhaps TRBD1 as D (5 bases). The V and J ends lost 4 bases and 2 bases respectively, with 22 bases between them. The CDR3 has 17 residues. CDR1 and CDR2 from the germline V gene are SGHRS and YFSETQ. The DNA of the CDR3 is TGCGCCAGCAGCCCTGAAGGCCCTGTTCGACAGACCTACGAGCAGTACTTC. Translated, it gives CASSPEGPVRQTYEQYF.

This clonotype appeared many times. The V call is TRBV5-1, the J call TRBJ1-1; 7 nucleotides match TRBD1. Looked up from germline, CDR1 is SGHRS and CDR2 is YFSETQ. The V segment lost 3 bases and the J segment 3 bases; nucleotides outside the gene matches: 2. This CDR3 has 13 residues. In DNA form, the CDR3 reads TGCGCCAGCAGCTACCAGGGGGACACTGAAGCTTTCTTT. This sequence encodes CASSYQGDTEAFF.

The rearrangement joins TRBV3-1 to TRBJ1-6, with 8 bases lining up with TRBD1. The CDR3 contains 15 residues. V dropped 5 bases and J dropped 7; count of bases not matched to a gene: 7. Germline lookup yields CDR1 LGHDT and CDR2 YNNKEL (reference sequence). Here the CDR3 reads CASSTHRGENSPLHF. The CDR3 DNA reads TGTGCCAGCAGCACCCACAGGGGGGAGAATTCACCCCTCCACTTT.

This clonotype was counted between two and nine times. This chain joins TRBV3-1 and TRBJ2-1; no clear D. Trimming stripped 4 bases from V and 9 bases from J, with 16 bases between. In germline, CDR1 is LGHDT, CDR2 YNNKEL (reference sequence). The CDR3 totals 14 residues. The CDR3 DNA reads TGTGCCAGCAGCCCGCGTAGGTCTACAAGTGAGCAGTTCTTC. Its protein product is CASSPRRSTSEQFF.

This clonotype appeared a few times. The rearrangement links TRBV10-3 to TRBJ2-2, with TRBD2 as a possible D gene (6 bases). V was trimmed by 3 bases and J by 6 bases, leaving 11 bases between them. The CDR3 runs 14 residues. Germline CDR1 and CDR2: ENHRY and SYGVKD. The CDR3 here is CAISERLGAGELFF. CDR3 nucleotides: TGTGCCATCAGTGAACGACTAGGGGCCGGGGAGCTGTTTTTT.

This clonotype was seen more than once but under ten times. The chain couples TRBV29-1 to TRBJ2-1; no reliable D call. CDR3 length: 13 residues. CDR1 is SQVTM, CDR2 ANQGSEA, per germline. Trimming took off 8 bases at V and 10 bases at J, with 21 bases between the two ends. CDR3 amino acids: CSIVRAPAREQFF. DNA for the CDR3: TGCAGCATAGTCCGGGCCCCTGCTCGGGAGCAGTTCTTC.

In this sample, this clonotype turned up many times. This chain links TRBV10-3 with TRBJ2-7, with TRBD2 identical over 10 bases. The CDR3 length is 15 residues. Losses at the gene ends were 3 bases for V and 2 bases for J; bases not matched to a gene: 4. Germline CDR1 ENHRY, CDR2 SYGVKD. CDR3 in DNA: TGTGCCATCAGTGACTGGACTAGCGGCACCTACGAGCAGTACTTC. It yields the protein CAISDWTSGTYEQYF.

The table lists this clonotype with a few counts. The genes are TRBV5-8 and TRBJ1-6, with 10 bases matching TRBD1. This CDR3 is 15 amino acids long. After removal of 4 bases from V and 9 bases from J, the junction contained 7 bases not matched to a gene. Germline V gene lookup returns CDR1 SGHTS and CDR2 YDEGEE. In nucleotides, the CDR3 is TGTGCCAGCAGCCCCGGGACAGGGGTTCTTTCACCCCTCCACTTT. As protein: CASSPGTGVLSPLHF.

The rearrangement uses TRBV10-3 and TRBJ2-5; no reliable D call. V was shortened by 3 bases and J by 3 bases, with 17 bases between the two germline ends. This CDR3 region has 16 residues. CDR1 and CDR2 from the germline V gene are ENHRY and SYGVKD. CDR3 region: CAISDPQSFTEETQYF. The CDR3 bases are TGTGCCATCAGTGACCCACAATCTTTCACGGAAGAGACCCAGTACTTC.

This clonotype was counted at least ten times. This chain uses TRBV5-1 with TRBJ1-1, with TRBD1 matching over 7 bases. V dropped 2 bases and J dropped 5; count of bases not matched to a gene: 12. The V gene's germline CDR1 is SGHRS and CDR2 YFSETQ. The CDR3 has 16 residues. The CDR3: CASSLTVTGVGTEAFF. CDR3 nucleotide sequence: TGCGCCAGCAGCTTAACGGTTACAGGGGTTGGGACTGAAGCTTTCTTT.